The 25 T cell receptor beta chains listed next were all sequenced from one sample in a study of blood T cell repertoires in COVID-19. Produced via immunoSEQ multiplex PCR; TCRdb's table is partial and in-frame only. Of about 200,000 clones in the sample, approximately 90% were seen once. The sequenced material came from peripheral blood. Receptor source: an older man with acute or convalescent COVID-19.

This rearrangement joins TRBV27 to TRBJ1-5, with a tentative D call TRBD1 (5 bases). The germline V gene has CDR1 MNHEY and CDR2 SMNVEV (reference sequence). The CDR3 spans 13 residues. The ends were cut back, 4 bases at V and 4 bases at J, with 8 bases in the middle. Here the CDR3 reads CASSWGVNQPQHF. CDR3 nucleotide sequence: TGTGCCAGCAGTTGGGGGGTAAATCAGCCCCAGCATTTT.

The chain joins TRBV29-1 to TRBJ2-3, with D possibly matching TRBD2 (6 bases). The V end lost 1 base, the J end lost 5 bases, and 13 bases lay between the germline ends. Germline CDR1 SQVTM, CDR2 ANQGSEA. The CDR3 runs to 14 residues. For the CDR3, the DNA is TGCAGCGTTGAAGTTGACGGGAGCCGAGATACGCAGTATTTT. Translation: CSVEVDGSRDTQYF.

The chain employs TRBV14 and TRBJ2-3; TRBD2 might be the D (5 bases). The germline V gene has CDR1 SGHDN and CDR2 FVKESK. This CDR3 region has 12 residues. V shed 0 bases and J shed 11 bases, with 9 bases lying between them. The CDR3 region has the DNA TGTGCCAGCAGCCAAGATAGGCGGGTGCAGTATTTT. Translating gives CASSQDRRVQYF.

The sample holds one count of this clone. CDR3 DNA sequence: TGCGCCAGCAGTGGGACTAGCGGGAGGGGCACAGATACGCAGTATTTT. This gives the protein CASSGTSGRGTDTQYF. This rearrangement joins TRBV5-1 to TRBJ2-3, with 16 bases fitting TRBD2. This CDR3 region has 16 residues. V shed 5 bases, J shed 1 base, and the junction held 1 base outside the gene matches. Germline CDR1 is SGHRS and CDR2 is YFSETQ.

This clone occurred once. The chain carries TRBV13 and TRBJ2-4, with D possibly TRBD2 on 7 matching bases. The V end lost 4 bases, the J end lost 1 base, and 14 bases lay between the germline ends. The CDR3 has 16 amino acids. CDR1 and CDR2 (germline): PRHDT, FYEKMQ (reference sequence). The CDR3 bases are TGTGCCAGCAGCTATAGAGGGGGGGCTGCCAAAAACATTCAGTACTTC. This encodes CASSYRGGAAKNIQYF.

The CDR3 here is CASSPRGSQDSPLHF. In DNA form, the CDR3 reads TGTGCCAGCAGCCCGCGGGGGAGTCAGGATTCACCCCTCCACTTT. J is TRBJ1-6 and V is TRBV14; possible D gene TRBD1, 5 bases. The CDR3 runs 15 residues. V was pared by 4 bases and J by 8 bases, with 15 bases between. Germline V gene sequence: CDR1 SGHDN, CDR2 FVKESK.

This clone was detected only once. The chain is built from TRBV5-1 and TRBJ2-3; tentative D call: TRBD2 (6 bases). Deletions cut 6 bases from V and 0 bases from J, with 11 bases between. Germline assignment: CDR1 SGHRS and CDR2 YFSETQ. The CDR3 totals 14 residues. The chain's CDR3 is CASTRDSSTDTQYF. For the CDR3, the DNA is TGCGCCAGCACGAGGGACTCTAGCACAGATACGCAGTATTTT. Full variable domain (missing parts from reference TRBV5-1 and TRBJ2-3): KAGVTQTPRYLIKTRGQQVTLSCSPISGHRSVSWYQQTPGQGLQFLFEYFSETQRNKGNFPGRFSGRQFSNSRSEMNVSTLELGDSALYLCASTRDSSTDTQYFGPGTRLTVL.

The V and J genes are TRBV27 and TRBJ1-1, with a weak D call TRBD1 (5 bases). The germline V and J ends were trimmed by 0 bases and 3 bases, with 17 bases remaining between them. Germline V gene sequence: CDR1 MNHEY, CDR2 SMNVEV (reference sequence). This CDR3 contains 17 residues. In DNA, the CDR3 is TGTGCCAGCAGTTTATCGAAAAGGGGCTCGGTTGACACTGAAGCTTTCTTT. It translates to CASSLSKRGSVDTEAFF.

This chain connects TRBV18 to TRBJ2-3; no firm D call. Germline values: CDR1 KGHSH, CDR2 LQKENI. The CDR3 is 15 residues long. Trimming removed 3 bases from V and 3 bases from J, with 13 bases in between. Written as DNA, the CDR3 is TGTGCCAGCTCACCTGAGCGCCTTGGGACAGATACGCAGTATTTT. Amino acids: CASSPERLGTDTQYF.

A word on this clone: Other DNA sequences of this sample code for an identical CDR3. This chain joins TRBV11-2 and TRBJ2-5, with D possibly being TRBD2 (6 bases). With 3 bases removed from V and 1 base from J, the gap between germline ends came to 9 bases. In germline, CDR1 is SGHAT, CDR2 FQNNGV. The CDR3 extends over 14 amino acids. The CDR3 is CASSLGLTQETQYF. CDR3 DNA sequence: TGTGCCAGCAGCTTGGGACTGACCCAAGAGACCCAGTACTTC.

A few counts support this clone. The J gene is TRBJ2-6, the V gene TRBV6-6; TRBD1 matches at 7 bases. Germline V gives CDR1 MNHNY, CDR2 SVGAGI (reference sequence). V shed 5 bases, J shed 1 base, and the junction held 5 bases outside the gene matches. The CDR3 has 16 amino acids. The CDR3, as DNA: TGTGCCAGCAGTACCTCGACAGGGTCTGGGGCCAACGTCCTGACTTTC. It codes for CASSTSTGSGANVLTF.

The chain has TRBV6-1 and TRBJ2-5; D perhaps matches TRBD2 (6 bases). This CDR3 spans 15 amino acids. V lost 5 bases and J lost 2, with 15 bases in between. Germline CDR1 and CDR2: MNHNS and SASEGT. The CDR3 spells CASSFIGRAQETQYF. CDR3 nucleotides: TGTGCCAGCAGTTTTATCGGGAGAGCGCAAGAGACCCAGTACTTC.

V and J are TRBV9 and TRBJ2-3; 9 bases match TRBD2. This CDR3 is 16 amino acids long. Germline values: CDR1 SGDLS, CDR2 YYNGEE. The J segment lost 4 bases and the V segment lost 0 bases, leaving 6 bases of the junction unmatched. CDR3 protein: CASSVAIAGDPDTQYF. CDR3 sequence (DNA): TGTGCCAGCAGCGTAGCAATAGCGGGAGACCCAGATACGCAGTATTTT.

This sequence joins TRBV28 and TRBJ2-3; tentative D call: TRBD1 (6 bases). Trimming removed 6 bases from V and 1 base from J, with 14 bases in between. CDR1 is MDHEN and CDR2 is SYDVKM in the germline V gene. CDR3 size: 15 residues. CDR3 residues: CASRGHGAGTDTQYF. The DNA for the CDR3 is TGTGCCAGCAGGGGACATGGGGCAGGCACAGATACGCAGTATTTT.

The CDR3: CASSQRTNNQPQHF. CDR3 nucleotides: TGTGCCAGCAGCCAACGGACTAACAATCAGCCCCAGCATTTT. The chain joins TRBV3-1 (or the pseudogene TRBV3-2) to TRBJ1-5; D gene ambiguous. CDR1 LGHDT and CDR2 YNNKEL come from the germline V gene (reference sequence). There are 14 residues in the CDR3. V was shortened by 2 bases and J by 3 bases, with 8 bases between the two germline ends.

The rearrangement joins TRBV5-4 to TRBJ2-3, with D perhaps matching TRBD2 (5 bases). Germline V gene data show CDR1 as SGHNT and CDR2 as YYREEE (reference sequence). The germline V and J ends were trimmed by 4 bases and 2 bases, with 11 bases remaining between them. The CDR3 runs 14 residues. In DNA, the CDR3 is TGTGCCAGCAGCATAGAGCGGTACACAGATACGCAGTATTTT. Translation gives CASSIERYTDTQYF.

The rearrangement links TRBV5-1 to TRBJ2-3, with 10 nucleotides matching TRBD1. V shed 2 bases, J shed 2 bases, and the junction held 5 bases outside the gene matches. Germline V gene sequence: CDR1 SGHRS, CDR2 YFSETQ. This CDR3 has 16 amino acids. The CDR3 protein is CASSLPGTGVTDTQYF. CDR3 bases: TGCGCCAGCAGCTTACCCGGGACAGGGGTCACAGATACGCAGTATTTT.

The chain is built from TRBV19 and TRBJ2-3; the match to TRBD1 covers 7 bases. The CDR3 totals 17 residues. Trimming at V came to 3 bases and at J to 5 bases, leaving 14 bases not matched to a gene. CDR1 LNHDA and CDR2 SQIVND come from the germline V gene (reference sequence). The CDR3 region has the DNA TGTGCCAGTAGTATTCAGGCGACAGGGCGAGGTGGAGATACGCAGTATTTT. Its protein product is CASSIQATGRGGDTQYF.

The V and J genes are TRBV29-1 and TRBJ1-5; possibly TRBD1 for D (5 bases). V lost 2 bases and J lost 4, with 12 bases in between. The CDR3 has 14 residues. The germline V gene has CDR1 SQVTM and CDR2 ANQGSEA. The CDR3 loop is CSVERPGENQPQHF. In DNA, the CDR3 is TGCAGCGTTGAAAGGCCGGGGGAAAATCAGCCCCAGCATTTT.

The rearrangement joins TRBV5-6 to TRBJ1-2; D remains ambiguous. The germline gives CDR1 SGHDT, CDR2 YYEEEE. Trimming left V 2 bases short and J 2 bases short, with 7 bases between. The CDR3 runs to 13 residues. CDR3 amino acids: CASSFGGNYGYTF. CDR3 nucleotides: TGTGCCAGCAGCTTTGGAGGCAACTATGGCTACACCTTC.

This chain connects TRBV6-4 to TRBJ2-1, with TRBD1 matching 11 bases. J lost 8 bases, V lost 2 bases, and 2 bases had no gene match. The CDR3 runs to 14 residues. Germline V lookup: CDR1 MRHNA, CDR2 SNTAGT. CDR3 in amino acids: CASSDRTGGDEQFF. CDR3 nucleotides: TGTGCCAGCAGTGACAGGACAGGGGGCGATGAGCAGTTCTTC.

CDR3 amino acids: CASSFSNQETQYF. CDR3 DNA sequence: TGTGCCAGCAGCTTCTCTAACCAAGAGACCCAGTACTTC. The chain joins TRBV7-3 to TRBJ2-5; D unclear. Germline loops: CDR1 SGHTA, CDR2 FQGTGA. The CDR3 extends over 13 amino acids. Trimming took 3 bases from V and 0 from J, leaving 5 bases between them.

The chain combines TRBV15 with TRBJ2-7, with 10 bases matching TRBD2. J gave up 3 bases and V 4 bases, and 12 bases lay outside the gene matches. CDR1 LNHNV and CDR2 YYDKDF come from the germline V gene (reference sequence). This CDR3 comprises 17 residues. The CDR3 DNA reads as TGTGCCACCAGCAACAGACGGGGGACTAGCGCCTTCTACGAGCAGTACTTC. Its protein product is CATSNRRGTSAFYEQYF.

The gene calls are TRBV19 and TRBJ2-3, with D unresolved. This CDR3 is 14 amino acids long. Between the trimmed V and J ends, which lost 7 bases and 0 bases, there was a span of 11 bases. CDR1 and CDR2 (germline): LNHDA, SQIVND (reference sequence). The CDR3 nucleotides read TGTGCCAGTACCTCAAGCCCTAGCACAGATACGCAGTATTTT. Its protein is CASTSSPSTDTQYF.

CDR3 sequence reads: CASRWGQNSGNTIYF. The CDR3 DNA follows: TGTGCCAGCAGATGGGGACAGAACTCTGGAAACACCATATATTTT. The chain carries TRBV11-2 and TRBJ1-3; 7 bases are shared with TRBD1. The germline gives CDR1 SGHAT, CDR2 FQNNGV. The junction had 5 bases not matched to a gene; V was cut back by 6 bases and J by 0 bases. CDR3 length: 15 residues.